These 5 T cell receptor beta chains were all obtained from the same sample, sequenced in a study of T cells in Graves' hyperthyroidism and ophthalmopathy (dated by TCRdb to the late 2010s). Library preparation employed multiplex PCR. Data came from an Illumina HiSeq 2000. The TCR beta CDR3 regions were amplified from the RNA transcripts. For the first round of RT-PCR on the TCR CDR3, the HTBI primer set was used together with the Qiagen OneStep RT-PCR kit. In TCRdb, the public reads were trimmed at Q25 with fastp and aligned with MiXCR, with productive beta chains retained. Rows are unified per CDR3 protein, each entry keeping the most common DNA and genes. Present in this sample are approximately 380,000 distinct CDR3 sequences, over 12% of which were seen just once. Around 30% of the sample is held by the ten biggest clonotypes. Sequencing input: blood. The receptors here all came from a man aged 50 to 59 with Graves' ophthalmopathy.

In this sample, this clonotype turned up many times. This chain links TRBV2 with TRBJ1-5; the D is unclear. Germline CDR1 is SNHLY and CDR2 is FYNNEI. V lost 4 bases, J lost 5 bases, and 12 bases lay in between. The CDR3 runs to 14 residues. The CDR3 sequence: CASSAGETYQPQHF. The DNA of the CDR3 is TGTGCCAGCAGTGCTGGGGAGACCTATCAGCCCCAGCATTTT.

The chain employs TRBV27 and TRBJ1-4; D remains unclear. From germline, CDR1 is MNHEY and CDR2 SMNVEV (reference sequence). Trimming pared 2 bases from V and 3 bases from J, leaving 13 bases between. The CDR3 spans 16 residues. As DNA, the CDR3 is TGTGCCAGCAGTTTAGTGCGTGCCCAGGCTAATGAAAAACTGTTTTTT. This encodes CASSLVRAQANEKLFF.

This clonotype occurred many times. The rearrangement links TRBV20-1 to TRBJ2-1; TRBD2 agrees at 11 bases. CDR3 size: 15 residues. V shed 1 base and J 4 bases; nucleotides not matched to a gene: 3. Per germline, CDR1 DFQATT and CDR2 SNEGSKA (reference sequence). CDR3 sequence reads: CSARGRLAGYNEQFF. Written as DNA, the CDR3 is TGCAGTGCTAGAGGAAGACTAGCGGGATACAATGAGCAGTTCTTC.

Ten or more counts support this clonotype. The V gene is TRBV20-1, the J gene TRBJ2-7, with a possible D match to TRBD2 (7 bases). V lost 4 bases and J lost 3, with 16 bases in between. The V gene's germline CDR1 is DFQATT and CDR2 SNEGSKA (reference sequence). The CDR3 extends over 14 amino acids. The CDR3 here is CSAIPQGRGYEQYF. The CDR3 DNA reads as TGCAGTGCTATCCCCCAGGGGAGGGGCTACGAGCAGTACTTC.

This clonotype was observed a handful of times. The DNA of the CDR3 is TGTGCCAGCAGCGTGTCCGACGCCCCCACTGAGCAGTTCTTC. It translates to CASSVSDAPTEQFF. The V call is TRBV9, the J call TRBJ2-1, with no clear D. The CDR3 sequence is 14 residues long. Germline V gene data show CDR1 as SGDLS and CDR2 as YYNGEE. The V and J ends lost 2 bases and 9 bases respectively, with 15 bases between them.